What follows are 26 T cell receptor beta chains derived from one specimen sequenced in a study of shared clonotypes between healthy human individuals. The assay was immunoSEQ multiplex PCR, and TCRdb's table has in-frame clones only and misses some. The sample holds hundreds of thousands of clones; roughly 96% are singletons and the top ten take approximately 0.12%. Naive CD8 cells were CD45RO-negative, positively selected for CCR7, excluding terminally differentiated effector memory CD45RA+ cells. The sequenced material came from naive CD8+ T cells sorted from blood. These receptors all come from a young woman in good health.

The V and J genes are TRBV29-1 and TRBJ2-2; D is unresolved. Germline assignment: CDR1 SQVTM and CDR2 ANQGSEA. The CDR3 runs to 17 residues. Trimming removed 2 bases from V and 1 base from J, with 17 bases in between. The CDR3 here is CSVESVGGVRNTGELFF. Here the CDR3 DNA reads TGCAGCGTTGAATCCGTGGGCGGCGTTCGGAACACCGGGGAGCTGTTTTTT.

This chain connects TRBV28 to TRBJ2-7, with 9 bases that match TRBD1. The V gene's germline CDR1 is MDHEN and CDR2 SYDVKM. V shed 7 bases, J shed 4 bases, and the junction held 8 bases outside the gene matches. The length of the CDR3 is 14 residues. In DNA form, the CDR3 reads TGTGCCAGCATCGGACAGGGGCGTCGGTACGAGCAGTACTTC. This sequence encodes CASIGQGRRYEQYF.

The chain links TRBV21-1 to TRBJ2-2. TRBV21-1 is assigned pseudogene status. The CDR3 spans 17 residues. CDR3 sequence: CASSITPGRNNTGELFF. The CDR3 DNA sequence: TGTGCCAGCAGCATTACCCCGGGACGCAATAACACCGGGGAGCTGTTTTTT.

The chain couples TRBV30 to TRBJ1-2; TRBD1 agrees at 8 bases. Germline-derived CDR1 and CDR2 are GTSNPN and SVGIG (reference sequence). The CDR3 extends over 14 amino acids. Losses at the gene ends were 0 bases for V and 6 bases for J; bases not matched to a gene: 6. CDR3 protein: CAWSVTQGADGYTF. The CDR3 bases are TGTGCCTGGAGTGTAACGCAGGGGGCGGATGGCTACACCTTC.

The chain links TRBV14 to TRBJ1-3; no clear D. V gave up 2 bases and J gave up 0 bases, with 5 bases separating them. The V gene's germline CDR1 is SGHDN and CDR2 FVKESK. The CDR3 contains 14 residues. CDR3 in DNA: TGTGCCAGCAGCCAATGGTTCTCTGGAAACACCATATATTTT. This codes for CASSQWFSGNTIYF.

The chain joins TRBV2 to TRBJ1-5; no clear D. The CDR3 is 14 residues long. Per the germline V gene, CDR1 is SNHLY and CDR2 is FYNNEI. The ends were cut back, 8 bases at V and 2 bases at J, with 13 bases in the middle. Written as DNA, the CDR3 is TGTGCCAGCCGACGGACCGGGGGCAATCAGCCCCAGCATTTT. It codes for CASRRTGGNQPQHF.

In DNA form, the CDR3 reads TGTGCCAGCAGCCCCAGGGGGGGGACAGCCGGGACAAAGCAGTTCTTC. Amino acids: CASSPRGGTAGTKQFF. V gene TRBV7-6 combines with J gene TRBJ2-1, with D perhaps assigned TRBD1 or TRBD2 (7 bases each). Germline V lookup: CDR1 SGHVS, CDR2 FNYEAQ. Trimming cost V 5 bases and J 11 bases, with 25 bases left between them. The CDR3 covers 16 residues.

This sequence joins TRBV7-9 and TRBJ1-5; tentatively, D is TRBD1 (5 bases). CDR1 is SEHNR and CDR2 is FQNEAQ in the germline V gene (reference sequence). Trimming left V 3 bases short and J 3 bases short, with 9 bases between. The CDR3 has 14 residues. The CDR3 sequence is CASSFDSYNQPQHF. DNA for the CDR3: TGTGCCAGCAGCTTTGACAGTTACAATCAGCCCCAGCATTTT.

The rearrangement uses TRBV11-2 and TRBJ1-1; TRBD1 might be the D (6 bases). V dropped 1 base and J dropped 3 bases, with 12 bases sitting between them. This CDR3 has 15 residues. Germline loops: CDR1 SGHAT, CDR2 FQNNGV. CDR3 nucleotide sequence: TGTGCCAGCAGCTTAGTACAGGGAAGCTACACTGAAGCTTTCTTT. It codes for CASSLVQGSYTEAFF. Complete variable domain (other parts from reference TRBV11-2 and TRBJ1-1): EAGVAQSPRYKIIEKRQSVAFWCNPISGHATLYWYQQILGQGPKLLIQFQNNGVVDDSQLPKDRFSAERLKGVDSTLKIQPAKLEDSAVYLCASSLVQGSYTEAFFGQGTRLTVV.

The V call is TRBV5-4, the J call TRBJ2-7, with D hard to call. The CDR3 sequence is 13 residues long. CDR1 and CDR2 from the germline V gene are SGHNT and YYREEE (reference sequence). V was shortened by 5 bases and J by 0 bases, with 9 bases between the two germline ends. The CDR3 spells CASSITTSYEQYF. The CDR3 nucleotides read TGTGCCAGCAGTATCACCACCTCCTACGAGCAGTACTTC.

The chain joins TRBV28 to TRBJ2-1; perhaps TRBD2 as D (5 bases). The CDR3 consists of 17 residues. In germline, CDR1 is MDHEN, CDR2 SYDVKM. The V gene lost 2 bases and the J gene lost 4 bases, with 18 bases spanning the gap. The CDR3 spells CASSLTLGGGFYNEQFF. The DNA of the CDR3 is TGTGCCAGCAGTTTAACCCTAGGCGGAGGATTTTACAATGAGCAGTTCTTC.

In its sample, this clone was seen a few times. Here the CDR3 reads CASSPGQYYGYTF. The CDR3 bases are TGTGCCAGCAGCCCGGGACAATACTATGGCTACACCTTC. The V and J genes are TRBV14 and TRBJ1-2; TRBD1 is a possible D gene (6 bases). Between the trimmed V and J ends, which lost 4 bases and 3 bases, there was a span of 9 bases. Germline CDR1 and CDR2: SGHDN and FVKESK. The CDR3 loop spans 13 amino acids. Using reference TRBV14 and TRBJ1-2 for the parts outside the CDR3, the full variable domain is EAGVTQFPSHSVIEKGQTVTLRCDPISGHDNLYWYRRVMGKEIKFLLHFVKESKQDESGMPNNRFLAERTGGTYSTLKVQPAELEDSGVYFCASSPGQYYGYTFGSGTRLTVV.

The V call is TRBV28, the J call TRBJ2-5; 9 bases fit TRBD2. This CDR3 is 14 amino acids long. Germline CDR1 reads MDHEN; CDR2 reads SYDVKM. The ends lost 7 bases at V and 7 bases at J; junction bases unmatched: 10. In nucleotides, the CDR3 is TGTGCCAGCACCTATAGCGGGAGTGAAGGGACCCAGTACTTC. Protein: CASTYSGSEGTQYF.

The J gene is TRBJ2-7, the V gene TRBV18; 8 nucleotides align to TRBD2. Germline CDR1 KGHSH, CDR2 LQKENI. The length of the CDR3 is 17 residues. Trimming removed 0 bases from V and 3 bases from J; junction bases left unmatched: 10. The CDR3 DNA sequence: TGTGCCAGCTCACCACCGCGGGGGGTACAGTCCGACTACGAGCAGTACTTC. Translated: CASSPPRGVQSDYEQYF.

The V call is TRBV4-1, the J call TRBJ1-5, with D uncertain. The CDR3 is made up of 13 amino acids. Germline V gives CDR1 MGHRA, CDR2 YSYEKL. The V end lost 5 bases, the J end lost 4 bases, and 9 bases lay between the germline ends. CDR3 residues: CASSVGVNQPQHF. The CDR3 region has the DNA TGCGCCAGCAGCGTTGGTGTGAATCAGCCCCAGCATTTT.

The chain combines TRBV10-2 with TRBJ1-5; D gene ambiguous. Trimming removed 1 base at V and 1 base at J, with 11 bases between. This CDR3 is built from 16 residues. Looked up from germline, CDR1 is WSHSY and CDR2 is SAAADI. In DNA form, the CDR3 reads TGCGCCAGCAGTGAGTTCCGGACGGTGAGCAATCAGCCCCAGCATTTT. Translated, it gives CASSEFRTVSNQPQHF.

The chain links TRBV13 to TRBJ2-5; 7 nucleotides match TRBD1. The J call may be in error: the DNA end matches TRBJ2-7 better. Germline values: CDR1 PRHDT, CDR2 FYEKMQ (reference sequence). The CDR3 sequence is 13 residues long. Here the CDR3 DNA reads TGTGCCAGCAGCGGGGACAGAACCTACGAGCAGTACTTC. This encodes CASSGDRTYEQYF.

For this clone: A read error may produce the germline difference seen at one junction end. This chain uses TRBV10-1 with TRBJ2-5; D ambiguous. The CDR3 is 12 amino acids. In germline, CDR1 is WNHNN, CDR2 SYGVQD (reference sequence). CDR3 coding DNA: TGCGCCAGCAGCGAGTCAGTAGAGACCCAGTACTTC. Translating it yields CASSESVETQYF.

The chain recombines TRBV11-1 with TRBJ1-2; D remains ambiguous. Between the trimmed V and J ends, which lost 5 bases and 5 bases, there was a span of 12 bases. This CDR3 is 13 amino acids long. Germline-derived CDR1 and CDR2 are SGHAT and FQDESV (reference sequence). CDR3 residues: CASSNKKGYGYTF. The CDR3 DNA is TGTGCCAGCAGCAACAAAAAGGGATATGGCTACACCTTC.

The chain couples TRBV11-2 to TRBJ2-2; TRBD1 aligns across 8 bases. The CDR3 is 16 amino acids. V trimming: 5 bases; J trimming: 1 base; junction bases outside the gene matches: 6. CDR1 and CDR2 (germline): SGHAT, FQNNGV. The CDR3 loop is CASSPRQGLNTGELFF. The CDR3 DNA reads as TGTGCCAGCAGCCCACGACAGGGGTTGAACACCGGGGAGCTGTTTTTT.

The gene calls are TRBV13 and TRBJ2-2; 8 nucleotides agree with TRBD2. This CDR3 spans 14 amino acids. The trim removed 7 bases at V and 6 bases at J, leaving 7 bases unmatched. Germline V CDR1 and CDR2: PRHDT, FYEKMQ (reference sequence). CDR3 sequence (DNA): TGTGCCAGCACCGCGAGGCGGGGGGCCGGGGAGCTGTTTTTT. It codes for CASTARRGAGELFF.

The V gene is TRBV27, the J gene TRBJ2-1; D is unclear. With 6 bases removed from V and 2 bases from J, the gap between germline ends came to 14 bases. The CDR3 is 15 amino acids. Germline CDR1 reads MNHEY; CDR2 reads SMNVEV (reference sequence). Here the CDR3 reads CASSPGNLPYNEQFF. For the CDR3, the DNA is TGTGCCAGCAGCCCCGGCAACCTACCCTACAATGAGCAGTTCTTC.

The V and J genes are TRBV5-4 and TRBJ2-7; tentative D call: TRBD2 (7 bases). Germline V lookup: CDR1 SGHNT, CDR2 YYREEE (reference sequence). This CDR3 is built from 13 residues. V lost 2 bases and J 6 bases, leaving 12 bases between the germline ends. CDR3 sequence (DNA): TGTGCCAGCAGCTTAGGGGGAGGGGCCGAGCAGTACTTC. Translating it yields CASSLGGGAEQYF.

CDR3 in amino acids: CASSLGWGTEAFF. The DNA of the CDR3 is TGTGCCAGCAGCTTAGGATGGGGCACTGAAGCTTTCTTT. This chain uses TRBV7-7 with TRBJ1-1; D gene unclear. V was shortened by 1 base and J by 4 bases, with 7 bases between the two germline ends. Germline V gene data show CDR1 as SSHAT and CDR2 as FNYEAQ (reference sequence). CDR3 length equals 13 residues.

This clone was recorded only once. The chain uses TRBV28 and TRBJ2-3; 11 bases align to TRBD2. The CDR3 covers 16 residues. With V trimmed by 4 bases and J by 5 bases, 8 bases remained unmatched. Looked up from germline, CDR1 is MDHEN and CDR2 is SYDVKM. The DNA for the CDR3 is TGTGCCAGCAGTTCCCAACTAGCGGGAGTGGGAGATACGCAGTATTTT. Protein: CASSSQLAGVGDTQYF.

This rearrangement joins TRBV5-1 to TRBJ1-2; 7 nucleotides line up with TRBD1. The length of the CDR3 is 14 residues. The trim removed 1 base at V and 6 bases at J, leaving 6 bases unmatched. Per germline, CDR1 SGHRS and CDR2 YFSETQ. In DNA, the CDR3 is TGCGCCAGCAGCTTGCGCGACAGGGACAATGGCTACACCTTC. This translates into CASSLRDRDNGYTF.